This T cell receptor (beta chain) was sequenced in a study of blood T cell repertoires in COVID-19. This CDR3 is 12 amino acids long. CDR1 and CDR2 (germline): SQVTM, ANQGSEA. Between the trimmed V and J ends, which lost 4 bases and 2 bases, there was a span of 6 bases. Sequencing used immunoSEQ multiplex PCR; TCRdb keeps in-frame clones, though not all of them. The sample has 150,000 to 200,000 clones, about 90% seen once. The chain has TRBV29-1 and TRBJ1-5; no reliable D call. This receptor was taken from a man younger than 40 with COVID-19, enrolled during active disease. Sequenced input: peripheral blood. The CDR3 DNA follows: TGCAGCGTTGTTAGCGGCAATCAGCCCCAGCATTTT. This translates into CSVVSGNQPQHF.